This T cell receptor beta chain emerged from a study of T-cell reconstitution after alpha-beta-depleted transplantation in children. Study results and caveats: Fresh T-cell production supplied most of the T-cell counts and diversity seen one year after transplant. About two months after transplant, alpha-beta T cells reportedly came from several hundred expanded graft clones. TCRbeta diversity was high at day 60 in some patients (a result of surviving recipient T cells and thymic progenitors).

The germline V gene has CDR1 SGHRS and CDR2 YFSETQ. The CDR3 spans 17 residues. With 4 bases removed from V and 1 base from J, the gap between germline ends came to 20 bases. Points on this clonotype: Antigen specificity is unknown.

During its preparation, the TCRbeta library received unique molecular identifiers. Using its own MiXCR run on the PCR reads, TCRdb lists one record per CDR3 protein. The top ten hold 27% of the sample, which has around 450,000 distinct CDR3 sequences, approximately 41% seen once. This sequence was found in a girl aged 2-10 years with aplastic anemia, due to receive a stem cell transplant. The chain employs TRBV5-1 and TRBJ1-1; a weak D match, TRBD1 (6 bases). The sample in question was PBMCs, obtained before TCRalphabeta/CD19-depleted stem cell transplant. The CDR3 nucleotides are TGCGCCAGCAGCCACGGCGGGGGGGGCTTCGGGAACACTGAAGCTTTCTTT. Its translation: CASSHGGGGFGNTEAFF.